Each of the 20 T cell receptor beta chains below was sequenced from the same sample in a study of blood T cell repertoires in COVID-19. Sequencing used immunoSEQ multiplex PCR; TCRdb keeps in-frame clones, though not all of them. The table includes approximately 190,000 clones, almost 80% detected once. Sequencing input: peripheral blood. These receptors all come from a man between 60 and 75 years old with active or convalescent COVID-19.

The chain uses TRBV4-3 and TRBJ2-2; D remains unclear. Germline V gives CDR1 LGHNA, CDR2 YSLEER. The V end lost 4 bases, the J end lost 8 bases, and 11 bases lay between the germline ends. The CDR3 loop spans 13 amino acids. For the CDR3, the DNA is TGCGCCAGCAGCCCCTTCACTCTAGGGGAGCTGTTTTTT. Translating gives CASSPFTLGELFF.

This clone was seen a few times. The V and J genes are TRBV18 and TRBJ2-7; unclear D gene. The germline V gene encodes CDR1 KGHSH and CDR2 LQKENI. V shed 2 bases and J shed 6 bases, with 8 bases lying between them. The CDR3 extends over 12 amino acids. As DNA, the CDR3 is TGTGCCAGCTCACCATTCGGCGGCGAGCAGTACTTC. Residues: CASSPFGGEQYF.

This clone was seen a few times. This chain joins TRBV5-4 and TRBJ2-1; tentatively, D is TRBD1 (5 bases). V was trimmed by 5 bases and J by 4 bases, leaving 10 bases between them. CDR1 SGHNT and CDR2 YYREEE come from the germline V gene (reference sequence). This CDR3 has 13 residues. The CDR3 protein is CASSTTVYNEQFF. The CDR3 DNA reads TGTGCCAGCAGTACGACAGTTTACAATGAGCAGTTCTTC.

The CDR3 DNA sequence: TGTGCCAGCAGCCGTTCCGGGACAGGGGTCTATGGCTACACCTTC. Residues: CASSRSGTGVYGYTF. This sequence joins TRBV3-1 (or the pseudogene TRBV3-2) and TRBJ1-2; 10 bases are shared with TRBD1. CDR1 is LGHDT, CDR2 YNNKEL, per germline (reference sequence). The CDR3 length is 15 residues. The J segment lost 4 bases and the V segment lost 4 bases, leaving 6 bases of the junction unmatched.

V gene TRBV4-2 combines with J gene TRBJ1-2; TRBD1 matches at 7 bases. The CDR3 covers 15 residues. The ends lost 1 base at V and 7 bases at J; junction bases unmatched: 9. The germline V gene has CDR1 LGHNA and CDR2 YNFKEQ. The CDR3 here is CASSQGDRELRGYTF. The CDR3 DNA is TGTGCCAGCAGCCAAGGAGACAGGGAGCTACGTGGCTACACCTTC.

V usage is TRBV20-1 and J usage is TRBJ2-7, with no clear D. This CDR3 region has 13 residues. With 3 bases removed from V and 5 bases from J, the gap between germline ends came to 14 bases. CDR1 is DFQATT and CDR2 is SNEGSKA in the germline V gene (reference sequence). This CDR3 is CSASLWYENEQYF. CDR3 DNA: TGCAGTGCTAGTCTCTGGTACGAGAACGAGCAGTACTTC.

The gene calls are TRBV19 and TRBJ1-4, with D tentatively TRBD1 (5 bases). The length of the CDR3 is 15 residues. Germline CDR1 reads LNHDA; CDR2 reads SQIVND (reference sequence). Trimming left V 3 bases short and J 7 bases short, with 15 bases between. CDR3 in DNA: TGTGCCAGTAGTATGGTTCGCAGGGAGGTTGAAAAACTGTTTTTT. This translates into CASSMVRREVEKLFF.

This clone was seen once. The V gene is TRBV27, the J gene TRBJ2-7; 8 nucleotides line up with TRBD2. Trimming cost V 0 bases and J 3 bases; bases outside gene matches: 7. This CDR3 region has 16 residues. From germline, CDR1 is MNHEY and CDR2 SMNVEV (reference sequence). The CDR3 bases are TGTGCCAGCAGTTTATCGATCGGGACTAGGAGCTACGAGCAGTACTTC. It is translated as CASSLSIGTRSYEQYF.

A word on this clone: Other DNA sequences within the sample encode an identical CDR3. The chain carries TRBV10-3 and TRBJ2-3; 8 bases agree with TRBD2. The CDR3 spans 15 residues. From germline, CDR1 is ENHRY and CDR2 SYGVKD. V lost 3 bases and J lost 0; bases outside the gene matches: 2. The CDR3 spells CAISELAASTDTQYF. CDR3 nucleotides: TGTGCCATCAGTGAACTAGCGGCTAGCACAGATACGCAGTATTTT.

This chain links TRBV5-4 with TRBJ2-2; D may be TRBD2 (6 bases). The CDR3 runs 16 residues. Germline V gives CDR1 SGHNT, CDR2 YYREEE (reference sequence). V lost 0 bases and J 1 base, leaving 10 bases between the germline ends. In DNA, the CDR3 is TGTGCCAGCAGCTTGGAAGGACTACAGAACACCGGGGAGCTGTTTTTT. Translation gives CASSLEGLQNTGELFF.

The rearrangement links TRBV9 to TRBJ1-2, with TRBD1 matching 8 bases. Per the germline V gene, CDR1 is SGDLS and CDR2 is YYNGEE. The ends lost 4 bases at V and 8 bases at J; junction bases unmatched: 4. This CDR3 spans 12 amino acids. As DNA, the CDR3 is TGTGCCAGCAGCTTGGACAGGGACGGCTACACCTTC. This sequence encodes CASSLDRDGYTF.

This rearrangement joins TRBV28 to TRBJ1-1; D possibly corresponds to TRBD1 (6 bases). CDR3 length: 15 amino acids. Germline-derived CDR1 and CDR2 are MDHEN and SYDVKM. With 1 base removed from V and 1 base from J, the gap between germline ends came to 10 bases. CDR3 protein: CASSLLGQTNTEAFF. The CDR3 DNA reads as TGTGCCAGCAGTTTATTAGGACAGACGAACACTGAAGCTTTCTTT.

The chain joins TRBV19 to TRBJ2-2; D is ambiguous. CDR1 LNHDA and CDR2 SQIVND come from the germline V gene (reference sequence). The CDR3 runs to 13 residues. Trimming stripped 1 base from V and 5 bases from J, with 5 bases between. The CDR3 DNA follows: TGTGCCAGTAGTATAGGTCTTACCGGGGAGCTGTTTTTT. Its translation is CASSIGLTGELFF.

The rearrangement uses TRBV27 and TRBJ2-7, with 7 positions matching TRBD1. The V and J ends lost 5 bases and 4 bases, in that order; junction bases with no gene match: 17. The CDR3 runs to 17 residues. Germline V gene lookup returns CDR1 MNHEY and CDR2 SMNVEV (reference sequence). The CDR3 bases are TGTGCCAGCAGTCCCACCCTCCTGGGACAGAAACCTTACGAGCAGTACTTC. Residues: CASSPTLLGQKPYEQYF.

The rearrangement links TRBV29-1 to TRBJ1-2; D unresolved. This CDR3 spans 14 amino acids. V was clipped by 4 bases and J by 0 bases, with 12 bases between them. The germline V gene has CDR1 SQVTM and CDR2 ANQGSEA. Here the CDR3 DNA reads TGCAGCGTTGGTCGTCAGGAAGCTAACTATGGCTACACCTTC. Translated: CSVGRQEANYGYTF.

The CDR3 loop is CASSPGNSFYGYTF. DNA of the CDR3: TGCGCCAGCAGCCCGGGGAACAGCTTCTATGGCTACACCTTC. The chain has TRBV5-1 and TRBJ1-2; D uncertain. Trimming shortened V by 4 bases and J by 4 bases, and 14 bases separated the two germline ends. The CDR3 is 14 residues long. Germline V lookup: CDR1 SGHRS, CDR2 YFSETQ.

V usage is TRBV5-6 and J usage is TRBJ2-2, with 8 nucleotides matching TRBD2. CDR3 length equals 15 residues. Trimming cost V 4 bases and J 6 bases; bases outside gene matches: 8. CDR1 SGHDT and CDR2 YYEEEE come from the germline V gene. CDR3 loop: CASSGWGLGPGELFF. CDR3 DNA sequence: TGTGCCAGCAGCGGGTGGGGACTAGGCCCCGGGGAGCTGTTTTTT.

The chain links TRBV23-1 to TRBJ2-7; D is perhaps TRBD2 (5 bases). TRBV23-1 is an ORF, and what it does is uncertain. There are 12 residues in the CDR3. V lost 4 bases to trimming and J lost 4 bases, with 8 bases between them. CDR3: CASSPGGYEQYF. As DNA, the CDR3 is TGCGCCAGCAGTCCCGGCGGGTACGAGCAGTACTTC.

The chain carries TRBV4-2 and TRBJ1-1, with D maybe TRBD1 (6 bases). The CDR3 loop spans 16 amino acids. CDR1 is LGHNA, CDR2 YNFKEQ, per germline. V lost 3 bases to trimming and J lost 4 bases, with 18 bases between them. CDR3: CASSQDSRGFGTEAFF. CDR3 coding DNA: TGTGCCAGCAGCCAGGACAGTAGGGGGTTCGGCACTGAAGCTTTCTTT.

This CDR3 reads CASSLVRLASTGELFF. The CDR3 bases are TGTGCCAGCAGTTTAGTCCGTCTAGCAAGCACCGGGGAGCTGTTTTTT. The chain has TRBV27 and TRBJ2-2, with D possibly matching TRBD2 (5 bases). The CDR3 sequence is 16 residues long. The ends were cut back, 2 bases at V and 4 bases at J, with 14 bases in the middle. Germline loops: CDR1 MNHEY, CDR2 SMNVEV (reference sequence).